The following is a T cell receptor beta chain sequence with its context. Its antigen is unknown. PCR amplification relied on 60 Vbeta primers (plus 13 Jbeta primers). Clones were read by immunoSEQ multiplex PCR, and TCRdb kept only the in-frame ones, dropping some. The top ten clones hold approximately 0.51% of a sample with around 180,000 clones, 82% of them seen once. Deletions cut 1 base from V and 10 bases from J, with 11 bases between. Germline V CDR1 and CDR2: SGHRS, YFSETQ. The CDR3 covers 13 residues. This entry is derived from a study of cytomegalovirus exposure and HLA in healthy donors. Study overall: An early data release held tens of millions of unique TCRs from HLA-typed donors. Whole-study results and caveats: The authors later found HLA-associated TCR beta chains more clonally expanded than equally common others. Being productive about 90% or about 30% of the time was typical of most TCR beta V segments in an earlier analysis.

The receptor's source is a woman aged 45 to 65 in good health and CMV-seronegative. The chain employs TRBV5-1 and TRBJ2-2; D is perhaps TRBD1 (5 bases). Material: PBMCs. The CDR3 coding sequence is TGCGCCAGCAGCTTGTTTCCAGGGTCGGAGCTGTTTTTT. Its translation is CASSLFPGSELFF.